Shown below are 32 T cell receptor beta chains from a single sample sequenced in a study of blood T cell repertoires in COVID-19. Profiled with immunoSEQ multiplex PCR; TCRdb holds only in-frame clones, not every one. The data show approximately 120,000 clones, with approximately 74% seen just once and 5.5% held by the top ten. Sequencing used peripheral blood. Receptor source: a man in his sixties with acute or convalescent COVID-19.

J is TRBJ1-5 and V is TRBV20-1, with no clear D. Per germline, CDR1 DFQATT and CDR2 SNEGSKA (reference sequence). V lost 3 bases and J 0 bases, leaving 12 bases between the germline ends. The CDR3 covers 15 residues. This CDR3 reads CSASQAIYSNQPQHF. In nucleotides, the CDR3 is TGCAGTGCTAGTCAGGCGATTTATAGCAATCAGCCCCAGCATTTT.

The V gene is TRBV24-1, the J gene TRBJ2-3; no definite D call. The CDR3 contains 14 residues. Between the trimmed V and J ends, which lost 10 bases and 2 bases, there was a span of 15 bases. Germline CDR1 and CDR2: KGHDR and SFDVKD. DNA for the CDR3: TGTGCCACTAGACCCTCACACTACACAGATACGCAGTATTTT. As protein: CATRPSHYTDTQYF.

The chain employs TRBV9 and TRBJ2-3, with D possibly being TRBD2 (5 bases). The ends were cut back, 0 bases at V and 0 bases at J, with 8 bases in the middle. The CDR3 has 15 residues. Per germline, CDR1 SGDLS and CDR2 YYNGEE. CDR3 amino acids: CASSVVDLSTDTQYF. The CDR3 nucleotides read TGTGCCAGCAGCGTAGTGGACTTAAGCACAGATACGCAGTATTTT.

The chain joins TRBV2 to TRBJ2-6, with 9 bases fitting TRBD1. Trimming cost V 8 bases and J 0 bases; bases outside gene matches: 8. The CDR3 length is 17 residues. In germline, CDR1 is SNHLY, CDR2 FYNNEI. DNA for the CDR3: TGTGCCAGCCGTTCGGGACAGGGCTACTCTGGGGCCAACGTCCTGACTTTC. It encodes CASRSGQGYSGANVLTF.

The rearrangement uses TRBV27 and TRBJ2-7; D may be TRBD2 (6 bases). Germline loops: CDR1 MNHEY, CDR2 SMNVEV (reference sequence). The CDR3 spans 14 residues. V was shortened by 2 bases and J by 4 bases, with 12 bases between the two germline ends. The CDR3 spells CASSLAGPLYEQYF. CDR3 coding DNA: TGTGCCAGCAGTTTAGCGGGACCGTTATACGAGCAGTACTTC.

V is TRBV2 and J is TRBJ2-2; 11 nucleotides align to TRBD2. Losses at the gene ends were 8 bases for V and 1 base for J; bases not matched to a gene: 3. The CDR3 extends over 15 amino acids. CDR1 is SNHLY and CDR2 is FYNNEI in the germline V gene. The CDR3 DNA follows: TGTGCCAGCGTAGCGGGGGGGCAGAACACCGGGGAGCTGTTTTTT. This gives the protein CASVAGGQNTGELFF.

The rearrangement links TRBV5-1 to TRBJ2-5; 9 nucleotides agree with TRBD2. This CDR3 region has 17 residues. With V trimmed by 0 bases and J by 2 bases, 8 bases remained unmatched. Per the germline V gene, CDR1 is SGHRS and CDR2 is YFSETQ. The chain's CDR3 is CASSLGASGDLQETQYF. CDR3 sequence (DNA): TGCGCCAGCAGCTTGGGGGCTAGCGGGGATCTACAAGAGACCCAGTACTTC. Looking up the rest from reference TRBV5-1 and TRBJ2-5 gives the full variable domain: KAGVTQTPRYLIKTRGQQVTLSCSPISGHRSVSWYQQTPGQGLQFLFEYFSETQRNKGNFPGRFSGRQFSNSRSEMNVSTLELGDSALYLCASSLGASGDLQETQYFGPGTRLLVL.

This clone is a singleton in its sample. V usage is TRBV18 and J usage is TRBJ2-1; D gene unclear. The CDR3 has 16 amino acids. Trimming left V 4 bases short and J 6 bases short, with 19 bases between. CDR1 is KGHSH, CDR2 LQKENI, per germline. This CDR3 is CASSRSQGLDSNEQFF. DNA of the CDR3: TGTGCCAGCTCACGTTCTCAAGGTCTAGATTCCAATGAGCAGTTCTTC. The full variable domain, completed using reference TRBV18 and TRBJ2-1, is NAGVMQNPRHLVRRRGQEARLRCSPMKGHSHVYWYRQLPEEGLKFMVYLQKENIIDESGMPKERFSAEFPKEGPSILRIQQVVRGDSAAYFCASSRSQGLDSNEQFFGPGTRLTVL.

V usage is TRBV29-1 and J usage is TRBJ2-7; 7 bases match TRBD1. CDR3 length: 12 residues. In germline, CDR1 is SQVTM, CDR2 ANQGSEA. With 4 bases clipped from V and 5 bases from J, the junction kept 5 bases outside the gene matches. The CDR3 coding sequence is TGCAGCGTTGGTACAGGGGATGACGAGCAGTACTTC. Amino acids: CSVGTGDDEQYF.

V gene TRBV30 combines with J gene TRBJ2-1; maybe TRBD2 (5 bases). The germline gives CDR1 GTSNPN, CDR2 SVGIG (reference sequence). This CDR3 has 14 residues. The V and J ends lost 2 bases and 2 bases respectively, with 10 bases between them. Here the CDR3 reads CAWSKRVAYNEQFF. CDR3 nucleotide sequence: TGTGCCTGGAGTAAGAGGGTGGCCTACAATGAGCAGTTCTTC. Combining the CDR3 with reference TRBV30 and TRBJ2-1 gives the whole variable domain SQTIHQWPATLVQPVGSPLSLECTVEGTSNPNLYWYRQAAGRGLQLLFYSVGIGQISSEVPQNLSASRPQDRQFILSSKKLLLSDSGFYLCAWSKRVAYNEQFFGPGTRLTVL.

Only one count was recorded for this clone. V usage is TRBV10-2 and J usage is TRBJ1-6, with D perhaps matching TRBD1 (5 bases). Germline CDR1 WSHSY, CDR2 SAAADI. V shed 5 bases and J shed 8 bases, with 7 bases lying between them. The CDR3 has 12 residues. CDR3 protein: CASSRGDSPLHF. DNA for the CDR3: TGCGCCAGCAGTCGGGGGGATTCACCCCTCCACTTT.

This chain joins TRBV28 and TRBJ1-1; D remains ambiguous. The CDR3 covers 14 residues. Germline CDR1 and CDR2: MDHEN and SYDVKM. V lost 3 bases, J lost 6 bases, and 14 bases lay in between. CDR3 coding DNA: TGTGCCAGCAGTTTCCTAGGTAGGAGGTCTGAAGCTTTCTTT. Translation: CASSFLGRRSEAFF. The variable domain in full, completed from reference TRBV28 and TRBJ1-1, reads DVKVTQSSRYLVKRTGEKVFLECVQDMDHENMFWYRQDPGLGLRLIYFSYDVKMKEKGDIPEGYSVSREKKERFSLILESASTNQTSMYLCASSFLGRRSEAFFGQGTRLTVV.

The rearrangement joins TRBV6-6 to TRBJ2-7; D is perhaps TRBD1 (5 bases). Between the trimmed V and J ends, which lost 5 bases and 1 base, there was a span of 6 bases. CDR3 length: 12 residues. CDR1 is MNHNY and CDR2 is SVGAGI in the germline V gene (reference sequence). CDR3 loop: CASSRTSYEQYF. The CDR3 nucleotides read TGTGCCAGCAGTCGGACATCCTACGAGCAGTACTTC.

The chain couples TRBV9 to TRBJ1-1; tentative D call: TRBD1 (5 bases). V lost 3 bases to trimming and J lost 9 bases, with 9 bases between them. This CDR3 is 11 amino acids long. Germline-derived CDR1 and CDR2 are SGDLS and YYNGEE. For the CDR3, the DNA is TGTGCCAGCAGCGAGGGGTCTAAAGCTTTCTTT. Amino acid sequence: CASSEGSKAFF.

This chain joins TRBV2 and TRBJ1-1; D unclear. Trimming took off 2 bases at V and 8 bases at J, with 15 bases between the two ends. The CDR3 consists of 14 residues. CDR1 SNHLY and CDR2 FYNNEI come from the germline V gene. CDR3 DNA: TGTGCCAGCAGTGAAACGGTTGCTCGCCGAGAAGCTTTCTTT. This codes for CASSETVARREAFF.

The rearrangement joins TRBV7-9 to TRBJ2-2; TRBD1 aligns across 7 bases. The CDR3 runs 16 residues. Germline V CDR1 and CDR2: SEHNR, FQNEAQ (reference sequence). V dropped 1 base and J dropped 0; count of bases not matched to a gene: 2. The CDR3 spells CASSLVGTANTGELFF. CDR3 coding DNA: TGTGCCAGCAGCTTAGTTGGGACAGCGAACACCGGGGAGCTGTTTTTT.

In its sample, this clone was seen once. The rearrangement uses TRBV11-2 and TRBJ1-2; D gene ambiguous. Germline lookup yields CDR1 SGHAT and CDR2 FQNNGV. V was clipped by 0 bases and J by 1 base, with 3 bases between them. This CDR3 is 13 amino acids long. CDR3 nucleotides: TGTGCCAGCAGCTTAGACAGTAACTATGGCTACACCTTC. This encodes CASSLDSNYGYTF.

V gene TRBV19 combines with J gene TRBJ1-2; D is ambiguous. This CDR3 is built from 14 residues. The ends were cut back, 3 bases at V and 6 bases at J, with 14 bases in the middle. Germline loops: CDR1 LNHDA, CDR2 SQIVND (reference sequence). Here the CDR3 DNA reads TGTGCCAGTAGTATTCAGAGTGGGAGCCATGGCTACACCTTC. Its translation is CASSIQSGSHGYTF.

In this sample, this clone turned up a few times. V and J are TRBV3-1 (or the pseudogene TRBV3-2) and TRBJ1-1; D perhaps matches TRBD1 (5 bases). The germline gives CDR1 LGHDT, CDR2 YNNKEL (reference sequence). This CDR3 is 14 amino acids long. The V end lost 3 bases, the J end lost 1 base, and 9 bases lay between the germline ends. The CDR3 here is CASSQITGNTEAFF. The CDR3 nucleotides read TGTGCCAGCAGCCAGATCACAGGGAACACTGAAGCTTTCTTT.

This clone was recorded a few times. CDR3 region: CASSRRGWGTEAFF. In nucleotides, the CDR3 is TGTGCCAGCAGTCGCAGGGGATGGGGGACTGAAGCTTTCTTT. The chain employs TRBV6-2 or TRBV6-3 and TRBJ1-1, with D perhaps matching TRBD1 (6 bases). V was pared by 5 bases and J by 5 bases, with 15 bases between. Germline values: CDR1 MNHEY, CDR2 SVGEGT. The CDR3 totals 14 residues.

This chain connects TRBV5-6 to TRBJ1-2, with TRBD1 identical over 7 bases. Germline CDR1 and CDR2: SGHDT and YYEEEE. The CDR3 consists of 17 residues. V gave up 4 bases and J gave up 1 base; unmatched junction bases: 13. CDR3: CASSLLGQSFFNYGYTF. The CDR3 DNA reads TGTGCCAGCAGCCTACTGGGACAGAGTTTTTTTAACTATGGCTACACCTTC.

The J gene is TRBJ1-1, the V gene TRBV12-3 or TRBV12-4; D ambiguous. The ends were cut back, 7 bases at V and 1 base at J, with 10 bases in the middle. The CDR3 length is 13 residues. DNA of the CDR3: TGTGCCAGCAACCCGAGGAGGAACACTGAAGCTTTCTTT. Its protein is CASNPRRNTEAFF.

CDR3 coding DNA: TGCGCCAGCAGCTCAGGGGGAAGGCTGGATACGCAGTATTTT. This gives the protein CASSSGGRLDTQYF. The V gene is TRBV5-1, the J gene TRBJ2-3; 7 nucleotides match TRBD1. The CDR3 covers 14 residues. Germline lookup yields CDR1 SGHRS and CDR2 YFSETQ. After removal of 3 bases from V and 6 bases from J, the junction contained 7 bases not matched to a gene.

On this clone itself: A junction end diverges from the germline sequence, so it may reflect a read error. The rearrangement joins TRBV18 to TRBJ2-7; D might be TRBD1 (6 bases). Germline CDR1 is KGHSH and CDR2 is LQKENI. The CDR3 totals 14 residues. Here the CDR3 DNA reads TGTGCCAGCTCACCACCCTATGGGGGCAGCCCGATTATGTTC. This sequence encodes CASSPPYGGSPIMF. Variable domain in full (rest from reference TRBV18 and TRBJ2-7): NAGVMQNPRHLVRRRGQEARLRCSPMKGHSHVYWYRQLPEEGLKFMVYLQKENIIDESGMPKERFSAEFPKEGPSILRIQQVVRGDSAAYFCASSPPYGGSPIMFGPGTRLTVT.

The CDR3 nucleotides are TGTGCCAGCCTTTGGCAGTCAGGCACTGAAGCTTTCTTT. Encoded protein: CASLWQSGTEAFF. The chain employs TRBV21-1 and TRBJ1-1; the tabulated D call, TRBD1, remains unverified against the DNA. TRBV21-1 is noted as a pseudogene. The CDR3 spans 13 residues.

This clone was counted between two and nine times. In DNA, the CDR3 is TGTGCCATCAGTGAGACTACGACAGGGGAGTACTTC. As protein: CAISETTTGEYF. The chain combines TRBV10-3 with TRBJ2-7; 8 bases line up with TRBD1. J lost 11 bases, V lost 2 bases, and 5 bases had no gene match. This CDR3 region has 12 residues. Per germline, CDR1 ENHRY and CDR2 SYGVKD.

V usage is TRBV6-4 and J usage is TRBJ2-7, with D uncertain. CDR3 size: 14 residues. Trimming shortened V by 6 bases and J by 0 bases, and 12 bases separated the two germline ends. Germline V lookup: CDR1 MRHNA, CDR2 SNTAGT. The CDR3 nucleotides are TGTGCCAGCAGGGAGATACTCGTCTCCTACGAGCAGTACTTC. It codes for CASREILVSYEQYF.

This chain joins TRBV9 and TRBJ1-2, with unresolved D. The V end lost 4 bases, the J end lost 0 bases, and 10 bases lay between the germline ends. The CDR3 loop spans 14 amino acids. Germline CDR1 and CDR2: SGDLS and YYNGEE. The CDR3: CASSPQTANYGYTF. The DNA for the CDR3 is TGTGCCAGCAGCCCACAGACGGCTAACTATGGCTACACCTTC. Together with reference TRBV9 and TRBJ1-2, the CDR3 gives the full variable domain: DSGVTQTPKHLITATGQRVTLRCSPRSGDLSVYWYQQSLDQGLQFLIQYYNGEERAKGNILERFSAQQFPDLHSELNLSSLELGDSALYFCASSPQTANYGYTFGSGTRLTVV.

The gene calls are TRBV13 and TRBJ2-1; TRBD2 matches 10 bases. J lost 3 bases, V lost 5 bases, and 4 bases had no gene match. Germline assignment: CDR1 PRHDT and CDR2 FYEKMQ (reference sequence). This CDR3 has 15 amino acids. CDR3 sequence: CASSHRTSGYNEQFF. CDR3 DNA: TGTGCCAGCAGCCATCGGACTAGCGGCTACAATGAGCAGTTCTTC. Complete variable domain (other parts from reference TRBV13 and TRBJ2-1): AAGVIQSPRHLIKEKRETATLKCYPIPRHDTVYWYQQGPGQDPQFLISFYEKMQSDKGSIPDRFSAQQFSDYHSELNMSSLELGDSALYFCASSHRTSGYNEQFFGPGTRLTVL.

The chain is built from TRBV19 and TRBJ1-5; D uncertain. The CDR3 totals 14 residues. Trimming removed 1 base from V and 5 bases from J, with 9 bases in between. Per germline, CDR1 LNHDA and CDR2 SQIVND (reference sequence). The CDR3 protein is CASSIGRPYQPQHF. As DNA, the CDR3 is TGTGCCAGTAGTATAGGCAGGCCCTATCAGCCCCAGCATTTT.

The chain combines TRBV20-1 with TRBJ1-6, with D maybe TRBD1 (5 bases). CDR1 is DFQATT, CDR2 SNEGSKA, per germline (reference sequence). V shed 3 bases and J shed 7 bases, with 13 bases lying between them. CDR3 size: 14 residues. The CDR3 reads CSASEGSSNSPLHF. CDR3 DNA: TGCAGTGCTAGTGAGGGGAGTAGCAATTCACCCCTCCACTTT.

As DNA, the CDR3 is TGTGCCATCAGTGAGTCAAGGACGGGGGGCTACGAGCAGTACTTC. This gives the protein CAISESRTGGYEQYF. The J gene is TRBJ2-7, the V gene TRBV10-3; 7 bases line up with TRBD2. Per germline, CDR1 ENHRY and CDR2 SYGVKD. The CDR3 length is 15 residues. The ends lost 0 bases at V and 3 bases at J; junction bases unmatched: 5.